This T cell receptor beta chain was found in a study of T-cell memory formation after mild COVID-19. Study information: Across donors, TCR clusters were largely donor specific. Points from the study as a whole: Some clones that responded were present in memory (sampled pre-infection), which suggests cross-reactive memory joined. Clones that shrank (day 15 to 85) were balanced CD4/CD8, whereas later expanders leaned CD4+.

V lost 6 bases, J lost 3 bases, and 11 bases lay in between. The CDR3 extends over 13 amino acids. The table lists this clonotype with a few counts. Antigen specificity is unknown. It was 5'RACE with constant-segment primers that produced the TCR alpha and TCR beta cDNA libraries, which carried sample barcodes and UMIs. TCRdb processed the 5' RACE reads anew with MiXCR; each CDR3 protein has one entry. The sample holds about 50,000 distinct CDR3 sequences, 7.3% seen once. V gene TRBV12-3 or TRBV12-4 combines with J gene TRBJ1-1; D may be TRBD1 (6 bases). The source material was PBMCs or a T cell subset sorted from them (not recorded which). This TCR derives from a man aged 18 to 30 who had mild COVID-19 (a few samples of this study predate the infection). Cell type and time point are not known. CDR3 sequence reads: CASSPEGDTEAFF. CDR3 in DNA: TGTGCCAGCAGCCCCGAGGGGGACACTGAAGCTTTCTTT.